The 28 T cell receptor beta chains below were found in one sample sequenced in a study of molecular identifiers for immune sequencing clone quantification (dated by TCRdb to between 2017 and 2018). Library preparation used PCR. TCRdb names Illumina HiSeq 4000 as the instrument used. TCRdb took the public reads, trimmed them with fastp at Q25, ran MiXCR for clone calling and kept in-frame beta chains. Each entry merges the rows of one CDR3 protein and shows their most common DNA and genes. This sample gives just under 650,000 distinct CDR3 sequences in total; about 20% of them show up just once. The leading ten clones occupy 0.7% to 1% of the sample. The sequenced material came from naive CD8+ T cells from blood, with Jurkat cell RNA spiked in. The meaning of the sample's cell subset or site label: FACS-sorted CD8+CD4-CCR7+CD45RA+ naive T cells. These receptor sequences come from a human donor in good health. Some libraries in this study had Jurkat cell RNA spiked in.

This clonotype came up many times. The rearrangement joins TRBV20-1 to TRBJ2-7; no clear D gene. The germline CDR1 and CDR2 sequences are DFQATT and SNEGSKA (reference sequence). Deletions cut 1 base from V and 2 bases from J, with 9 bases between. The length of the CDR3 is 13 residues. The CDR3 nucleotides read TGCAGTGCTAGAGGTACGCTGACCTACGAGCAGTACTTC. Its translation is CSARGTLTYEQYF.

This clonotype was counted many times. J is TRBJ1-1 and V is TRBV20-1, with D perhaps TRBD1 (5 bases). V gave up 2 bases and J gave up 11 bases, with 12 bases separating them. The CDR3 consists of 11 residues. Germline-derived CDR1 and CDR2 are DFQATT and SNEGSKA (reference sequence). The DNA for the CDR3 is TGCAGTGCTAGAACCGAACGGGGGGCTTTCTTT. It is translated as CSARTERGAFF.

Many counts were recorded for this clonotype. The chain couples TRBV20-1 to TRBJ2-7; 9 bases are a match to TRBD2. CDR3 length: 14 residues. V lost 4 bases, J lost 6 bases, and 10 bases stayed unmatched. Germline V lookup: CDR1 DFQATT, CDR2 SNEGSKA (reference sequence). The CDR3, as DNA: TGCAGTGCTACAGAGATAGCGGGAGCTCTCGAGCAGTACTTC. Translation: CSATEIAGALEQYF.

This clonotype has only a few counts. The V and J genes are TRBV6-5 and TRBJ2-7; 13 positions agree with TRBD2. The V segment lost 0 bases and the J segment 7 bases; nucleotides outside the gene matches: 12. CDR3 length equals 18 residues. Germline-derived CDR1 and CDR2 are MNHEY and SVGAGI. Here the CDR3 DNA reads TGTGCCAGCAGTTACTCAAGGACTAGCGGGAGCCGGGGGGGGGAGCAGTACTTC. Amino acid sequence: CASSYSRTSGSRGGEQYF.

This clonotype was counted many times. The chain is built from TRBV29-1 and TRBJ2-3; 12 bases fit TRBD2. This CDR3 spans 16 amino acids. CDR1 is SQVTM and CDR2 is ANQGSEA in the germline V gene. V shed 7 bases and J 7 bases; nucleotides not matched to a gene: 15. CDR3 in amino acids: CSGWTSGIGSSNTQYF. DNA for the CDR3: TGCAGCGGGTGGACTAGCGGGATAGGCTCGTCAAATACGCAGTATTTT.

The table lists this clonotype with many counts. The chain carries TRBV20-1 and TRBJ2-5; D tentatively reads TRBD1 or TRBD2 (5 bases each). Trimming removed 1 base at V and 9 bases at J, with 12 bases between. CDR3 size: 12 residues. Germline-derived CDR1 and CDR2 are DFQATT and SNEGSKA (reference sequence). CDR3 nucleotide sequence: TGCAGTGCTAGAGGCGCCGTGGGGGCCCAGTACTTC. Encoded protein: CSARGAVGAQYF.

This clonotype has a count of ten or more. The V call is TRBV6-5, the J call TRBJ2-3; a possible D gene is TRBD2 (7 bases). Trimming left V 6 bases short and J 2 bases short, with 15 bases between. This CDR3 has 15 amino acids. The V gene's germline CDR1 is MNHEY and CDR2 SVGAGI. In DNA, the CDR3 is TGTGCCAGCAGCTACGGGGGGCGAACCACAGATACGCAGTATTTT. This translates into CASSYGGRTTDTQYF.

In this sample, this clonotype turned up many times. The chain couples TRBV19 to TRBJ2-5; weak D call: TRBD1 (6 bases). V lost 5 bases, J lost 3 bases, and 16 bases lay in between. From germline, CDR1 is LNHDA and CDR2 SQIVND (reference sequence). The CDR3 runs 15 residues. CDR3 loop: CASSSGTLFEETQYF. The CDR3 nucleotides read TGTGCCAGTAGTTCCGGGACACTTTTTGAAGAGACCCAGTACTTC.

On this clonotype: Its ends do not fully match the called genes, so a read error is possible. The CDR3 reads CASGLRGLSYEQYF. The DNA of the CDR3 is TGTGCCAGCGGTTTACGGGGACTGTCCTACGAGCAGTACTTC. The V and J genes are TRBV27 and TRBJ2-7; a weak D match, TRBD2 (6 bases). The CDR3 length is 14 residues. Germline V gives CDR1 MNHEY, CDR2 SMNVEV (reference sequence).

This clonotype was seen a few times. The rearrangement links TRBV19 to TRBJ2-1; possible D gene TRBD1, 6 bases. The CDR3 spans 15 residues. Trimming pared 3 bases from V and 3 bases from J, leaving 12 bases between. Germline lookup yields CDR1 LNHDA and CDR2 SQIVND (reference sequence). This chain's CDR3 is CASSIGDTGYNEQFF. CDR3 in DNA: TGTGCCAGTAGTATTGGGGACACGGGCTACAATGAGCAGTTCTTC.

This clonotype was picked up many times. The rearrangement links TRBV13 to TRBJ1-4; perhaps TRBD1 as D (5 bases). From germline, CDR1 is PRHDT and CDR2 FYEKMQ (reference sequence). The CDR3 runs to 14 residues. Trimming shortened V by 0 bases and J by 7 bases, and 9 bases separated the two germline ends. The DNA of the CDR3 is TGTGCCAGCAGCTTAGGAACGGGGACTGAAAAACTGTTTTTT. Its translation is CASSLGTGTEKLFF.

This clonotype was seen ten or more times. The J gene is TRBJ2-7, the V gene TRBV4-3; D uncertain. V was trimmed by 1 base and J by 3 bases, leaving 13 bases between them. Germline V gene sequence: CDR1 LGHNA, CDR2 YSLEER. The CDR3 spans 15 residues. CDR3 coding DNA: TGCGCCAGCAGCCAAGGCGTCGCGCGGAACTACGAGCAGTACTTC. Amino acid sequence: CASSQGVARNYEQYF.

The chain combines TRBV4-3 with TRBJ2-1; 7 positions match TRBD1. Germline loops: CDR1 LGHNA, CDR2 YSLEER. CDR3 length: 16 amino acids. With V trimmed by 3 bases and J by 5 bases, 10 bases remained unmatched. The CDR3 loop is CASSHRTGALDNEQFF. CDR3 DNA: TGCGCCAGCAGCCACCGCACAGGGGCCCTCGACAATGAGCAGTTCTTC.

As regards this clonotype: It may be a read error: a sequence one base away is much more abundant. The chain carries TRBV12-3 or TRBV12-4 and TRBJ1-3; D unclear. The CDR3 consists of 13 residues. The CDR3 coding sequence is TGTGCCAGCAGTTCCTTCTCTGGAAGCACCATATATTTT. This translates into CASSSFSGSTIYF.

This clonotype has a handful of counts. This sequence may be a read error, since a much larger clone differs from it by one base. The genes are TRBV4-1 and TRBJ1-1, with TRBD1 identical over 7 bases. This CDR3 is built from 15 residues. V dropped 1 base and J dropped 0; count of bases not matched to a gene: 2. Germline lookup yields CDR1 MGHRA and CDR2 YSYEKL. Written as DNA, the CDR3 is TGCGCCAGCAGCCAAGCGACAGGGATGAACACTGAAGCTTTCTTT. It translates to CASSQATGMNTEAFF.

There are a few counts of this clonotype. The CDR3 DNA reads as TGCAGTGCTAGAGATCTTGAGTCGCCCACCTTGAACACTGAAGCTTTCTTT. It codes for CSARDLESPTLNTEAFF. This chain connects TRBV20-1 to TRBJ1-1; D not certain. In germline, CDR1 is DFQATT, CDR2 SNEGSKA (reference sequence). With 0 bases removed from V and 0 bases from J, the gap between germline ends came to 17 bases. The CDR3 runs 17 residues.

This chain joins TRBV19 and TRBJ1-5, with 9 bases aligning to TRBD1. Germline V gives CDR1 LNHDA, CDR2 SQIVND (reference sequence). CDR3 length: 16 amino acids. V shed 5 bases and J 4 bases; nucleotides not matched to a gene: 9. The CDR3: CASSELTGGGNQPQHF. The CDR3 bases are TGTGCCAGTAGTGAACTGACAGGGGGTGGGAATCAGCCCCAGCATTTT.

The rearrangement joins TRBV20-1 to TRBJ2-3; D call uncertain. Germline V gene lookup returns CDR1 DFQATT and CDR2 SNEGSKA (reference sequence). The CDR3 extends over 17 amino acids. Trimming took off 4 bases at V and 0 bases at J, with 20 bases between the two ends. This CDR3 is CSATSIRAGLSTDTQYF. The CDR3 nucleotides read TGCAGTGCTACTTCTATCCGCGCCGGGCTTAGCACAGATACGCAGTATTTT.

Of note for this clonotype: Germline and junction disagree at one end, which may indicate a read error. V and J are TRBV6-5 and TRBJ1-2; the D gene is possibly TRBD1 (6 bases). The CDR3 length is 13 residues. CDR1 and CDR2 from the germline V gene are MNHEY and SVGAGI. CDR3 DNA: TGTGCCAGCGGTTATACAGGGAAAGAAGGCTACACCTTC. Its translation: CASGYTGKEGYTF.

This clonotype has more than one count but fewer than ten. This chain links TRBV25-1 with TRBJ2-2; TRBD1 might be the D (6 bases). The CDR3 extends over 15 amino acids. CDR1 and CDR2 (germline): MGHDK, SYGVNS. Between the trimmed V and J ends, which lost 4 bases and 6 bases, there was a span of 15 bases. CDR3 in DNA: TGTGCCAGCAGTGCCCGAACAGGGTTTCCCGGGGAGCTGTTTTTT. This encodes CASSARTGFPGELFF.

On this clonotype: The junction departs from germline at one end; a sequencing error may be responsible. The chain employs TRBV6-2 or TRBV6-3 and TRBJ2-3, with TRBD1 identical over 9 bases. The CDR3 totals 19 residues. Per germline, CDR1 MNHEY and CDR2 SVGEGT. CDR3 protein: CAGSSAGTGRWGSTDTQYF. The CDR3 DNA reads TGTGCCGGCAGTTCCGCCGGGACAGGGCGATGGGGAAGCACAGATACGCAGTATTTT.

Remarks on this clonotype: This may come from a read error, since a much larger clone is one base off. The V gene is TRBV11-2, the J gene TRBJ2-1; D call uncertain. Trimming shortened V by 1 base and J by 8 bases, and 9 bases separated the two germline ends. Germline V gene lookup returns CDR1 SGHAT and CDR2 FQNNGV. CDR3 size: 13 residues. This CDR3 is CASSLAPWDEQFF. CDR3 DNA: TGTGCCAGCAGCTTAGCCCCATGGGATGAGCAGTTCTTC.

Comment on this clonotype: With a much larger clone just one base away, this may be a read error. The CDR3 does not end in the conserved phenylalanine or tryptophan, so this is likely a read error. The chain carries TRBV2 and TRBJ1-2; the D is unclear. Germline values: CDR1 SNHLY, CDR2 FYNNEI. V was pared by 3 bases and J by 3 bases, with 8 bases between. The CDR3 is 13 amino acids. The CDR3 sequence: CASSDKGYYGYTL. The CDR3 DNA follows: TGTGCCAGCAGTGATAAGGGCTACTATGGCTACACCCTC.

This clonotype was detected only a few times. V is TRBV19 and J is TRBJ2-6; no definite D call. With 3 bases removed from V and 2 bases from J, the gap between germline ends came to 8 bases. In germline, CDR1 is LNHDA, CDR2 SQIVND (reference sequence). The CDR3 loop spans 15 amino acids. The CDR3 coding sequence is TGTGCCAGTAGTATTTGGAGCCCTGGGGCCAACGTCCTGACTTTC. As protein: CASSIWSPGANVLTF.

The chain combines TRBV15 with TRBJ1-6; a possible D gene is TRBD1 (5 bases). The CDR3 contains 21 residues. V was pared by 5 bases and J by 0 bases, with 26 bases between. Germline CDR1 and CDR2: LNHNV and YYDKDF (reference sequence). The CDR3 coding sequence is TGTGCCACCAGCCCCCGGGGGGGGTTCCCGCAACTGAGCTCCTATAATTCACCCCTCCACTTT. As protein: CATSPRGGFPQLSSYNSPLHF.

The CDR3 sequence is CASSAGLAGATGELFF. As DNA, the CDR3 is TGTGCCAGCAGCGCAGGACTAGCGGGAGCCACCGGGGAGCTGTTTTTT. The rearrangement uses TRBV7-3 and TRBJ2-2; 13 bases match TRBD2. The germline CDR1 and CDR2 sequences are SGHTA and FQGTGA. Losses at the gene ends were 5 bases for V and 4 bases for J; bases not matched to a gene: 4. This CDR3 has 16 residues.

This clonotype was observed many times. The chain recombines TRBV7-6 with TRBJ1-5, with TRBD1 matching over 7 bases. From germline, CDR1 is SGHVS and CDR2 FNYEAQ. V lost 1 base, J lost 2 bases, and 5 bases stayed unmatched. The CDR3 loop spans 16 amino acids. The CDR3 sequence: CASSLVPGGGNQPQHF. In nucleotides, the CDR3 is TGTGCCAGCAGCTTAGTTCCAGGGGGAGGCAATCAGCCCCAGCATTTT.

Worth noting for this clonotype: A much more abundant neighbour one base away suggests this may be a read error. The rearrangement uses TRBV7-9 and TRBJ2-7; D possibly corresponds to TRBD2 (5 bases). Germline V gives CDR1 SEHNR, CDR2 FQNEAQ (reference sequence). The CDR3 spans 14 residues. CDR3 in amino acids: CAGSSRDFPYEQYF. DNA for the CDR3: TGTGCCGGCAGCTCCCGGGATTTCCCCTACGAGCAGTACTTC.